These 32 T cell receptor beta chains came from one sample sequenced in a study of T-cell memory formation after mild COVID-19. TCRdb analysed the 5' RACE reads with MiXCR anew, one entry per CDR3 protein. The sample lists around 470,000 distinct CDR3 sequences, about 19% occurring once. Sequences were obtained from PBMCs or a T cell subset sorted from them (not recorded which). The receptors derive from an adult woman who had mild COVID-19 (a few samples of this study predate the infection). Cell type and time point are not known.

This clonotype appeared a few times. The genes are TRBV12-3 or TRBV12-4 and TRBJ2-1; tentatively, D is TRBD1 (5 bases). Trimming removed 1 base from V and 8 bases from J, with 9 bases in between. The CDR3 extends over 13 amino acids. The CDR3 reads CASSLGQGYEQFF. The CDR3, as DNA: TGTGCCAGCAGTTTAGGCCAGGGTTATGAGCAGTTCTTC.

The chain uses TRBV5-1 and TRBJ1-2; D possibly corresponds to TRBD1 (6 bases). V was shortened by 1 base and J by 4 bases, with 14 bases between the two germline ends. Germline V CDR1 and CDR2: SGHRS, YFSETQ. This CDR3 is built from 15 residues. CDR3 protein: CASSLSGAGAYGYTF. The CDR3 DNA reads as TGCGCCAGCAGCTTGTCGGGGGCTGGTGCCTATGGCTACACCTTC.

This sequence joins TRBV25-1 and TRBJ2-5; maybe TRBD1 (5 bases). This CDR3 has 15 amino acids. The germline V gene encodes CDR1 MGHDK and CDR2 SYGVNS. The V end was cut by 3 bases, the J end by 1 base, with 12 bases between. The CDR3 loop is CASSDLRQLQETQYF. For the CDR3, the DNA is TGTGCCAGCAGTGATTTACGACAGCTCCAAGAGACCCAGTACTTC.

Only a few counts were recorded for this clonotype. V gene TRBV5-1 combines with J gene TRBJ2-7; 16 nucleotides match TRBD2. Germline lookup yields CDR1 SGHRS and CDR2 YFSETQ. The CDR3 contains 19 residues. Germline trimming cut 5 bases from V and 6 bases from J; bases unmatched to any gene: 17. The DNA for the CDR3 is TGCGCCAGCAGACCGGGGAAGGGACTAGCGGGGGGGCGTGATCTCGAGCAGTACTTC. Protein sequence: CASRPGKGLAGGRDLEQYF.

This clonotype was observed a handful of times. V is TRBV12-3 or TRBV12-4 and J is TRBJ2-7, with D perhaps TRBD2 (5 bases). The CDR3 has 16 amino acids. Trimming left V 6 bases short and J 3 bases short, with 21 bases between. As DNA, the CDR3 is TGTGCCAGCAGCGCCCCGGGGAACACCTATAACTACGAGCAGTACTTC. As protein: CASSAPGNTYNYEQYF.

This clonotype was observed a few times. The gene calls are TRBV11-2 and TRBJ2-1; TRBD2 aligns across 7 bases. Per germline, CDR1 SGHAT and CDR2 FQNNGV. V was clipped by 3 bases and J by 5 bases; unmatched bases: 13. This CDR3 is built from 17 residues. CDR3 sequence reads: CASSFNLPLGTNNEQFF. The CDR3 nucleotides read TGTGCCAGCAGCTTCAACCTACCACTTGGGACTAACAATGAGCAGTTCTTC.

The chain uses TRBV5-1 and TRBJ2-1, with a weak D call TRBD2 (5 bases). Trimming removed 5 bases at V and 8 bases at J, with 17 bases between. Germline values: CDR1 SGHRS, CDR2 YFSETQ. This CDR3 is built from 14 residues. CDR3 DNA sequence: TGCGCCAGCAGAGGGAGACTTAGCGTCTATGAGCAGTTCTTC. Amino acid sequence: CASRGRLSVYEQFF. Based on the CDR3 plus reference TRBV5-1 and TRBJ2-1, the full variable domain is KAGVTQTPRYLIKTRGQQVTLSCSPISGHRSVSWYQQTPGQGLQFLFEYFSETQRNKGNFPGRFSGRQFSNSRSEMNVSTLELGDSALYLCASRGRLSVYEQFFGPGTRLTVL.

This chain uses TRBV13 with TRBJ1-1; D possibly corresponds to TRBD1 (5 bases). Germline V gene sequence: CDR1 PRHDT, CDR2 FYEKMQ (reference sequence). V shed 5 bases and J shed 8 bases, with 9 bases lying between them. The CDR3 is 11 residues long. Written as DNA, the CDR3 is TGTGCCAGCAGCACCCGGGACGAAGCTTTCTTT. Amino acid sequence: CASSTRDEAFF.

This clonotype has a handful of counts. This sequence joins TRBV7-9 and TRBJ2-3; 14 bases are a match to TRBD2. Trimming at V came to 5 bases and at J to 5 bases, leaving 6 bases not matched to a gene. The CDR3 contains 16 residues. The germline gives CDR1 SEHNR, CDR2 FQNEAQ (reference sequence). The CDR3 DNA reads as TGTGCCAGCAGCCCGGGACTAGCGGGAGTCCGAGATACGCAGTATTTT. Its protein is CASSPGLAGVRDTQYF.

The V call is TRBV10-3, the J call TRBJ2-1; D remains ambiguous. The CDR3 spans 15 residues. Germline assignment: CDR1 ENHRY and CDR2 SYGVKD. Trimming shortened V by 3 bases and J by 2 bases, and 11 bases separated the two germline ends. CDR3 residues: CAISEGGPTYNEQFF. The CDR3 DNA follows: TGTGCCATCAGTGAAGGCGGCCCCACCTACAATGAGCAGTTCTTC.

This clonotype was seen repeatedly, ten times or more. V usage is TRBV7-9 and J usage is TRBJ1-1; D may be TRBD1 (5 bases). Trimming took off 4 bases at V and 2 bases at J, with 8 bases between the two ends. The CDR3 is made up of 13 amino acids. Germline lookup yields CDR1 SEHNR and CDR2 FQNEAQ (reference sequence). CDR3 sequence: CASSSQGNTEAFF. The CDR3, as DNA: TGTGCCAGCAGCTCTCAGGGTAACACTGAAGCTTTCTTT.

This clonotype was detected once. V and J are TRBV4-3 and TRBJ2-1; 11 nucleotides match TRBD2. Germline CDR1 reads LGHNA; CDR2 reads YSLEER. The CDR3 spans 16 residues. V shed 0 bases and J 8 bases; nucleotides not matched to a gene: 6. CDR3 protein: CASSQDASGRSYEQFF. CDR3 nucleotide sequence: TGCGCCAGCAGCCAAGACGCTAGCGGGAGGAGCTATGAGCAGTTCTTC.

This rearrangement joins TRBV4-1 to TRBJ2-3; the match to TRBD2 covers 7 bases. V was pared by 0 bases and J by 14 bases, with 14 bases of the junction left unmatched. Germline CDR1 and CDR2: MGHRA and YSYEKL. The CDR3 has 15 residues. The CDR3 nucleotides read TGCGCCAGCAGCCAAGACCCGAAACTAGCGCCGGAGCCGTATTTT. This gives the protein CASSQDPKLAPEPYF.

This clonotype was seen more than once but under ten times. V usage is TRBV11-1 and J usage is TRBJ1-1; D not resolved. This CDR3 has 15 residues. V shed 8 bases and J shed 5 bases, with 21 bases lying between them. Germline lookup yields CDR1 SGHAT and CDR2 FQDESV (reference sequence). CDR3 in amino acids: CASHLYDGAGTEAFF. The CDR3 coding sequence is TGTGCCAGCCATTTATACGATGGTGCCGGGACTGAAGCTTTCTTT. Based on the CDR3 plus reference TRBV11-1 and TRBJ1-1, the full variable domain is EAEVAQSPRYKITEKSQAVAFWCDPISGHATLYWYRQILGQGPELLVQFQDESVVDDSQLPKDRFSAERLKGVDSTLKIQPAELGDSAMYLCASHLYDGAGTEAFFGQGTRLTVV.

In this sample, this clonotype turned up a few times. The chain combines TRBV12-3 or TRBV12-4 with TRBJ2-1; D might be TRBD2 (5 bases). V dropped 7 bases and J dropped 5 bases, with 12 bases sitting between them. This CDR3 is 13 amino acids long. CDR3 region: CASTSSGHNEQFF. Here the CDR3 DNA reads TGTGCCAGCACCTCCAGCGGTCACAATGAGCAGTTCTTC.

A few counts support this clonotype. The V gene is TRBV6-2 or TRBV6-3, the J gene TRBJ2-7; D may be TRBD1 (6 bases). The V and J ends lost 7 bases and 3 bases respectively, with 19 bases between them. This CDR3 comprises 15 residues. Per the germline V gene, CDR1 is MNHEY and CDR2 is SVGEGT. The CDR3 DNA reads as TGTGCCAGCATGGGCTGGGGCAGGGGCGGCTACGAGCAGTACTTC. Residues: CASMGWGRGGYEQYF.

The rearrangement joins TRBV29-1 to TRBJ2-7, with D tentatively TRBD1 or TRBD2 (5 bases each). The germline CDR1 and CDR2 sequences are SQVTM and ANQGSEA. CDR3 length equals 14 residues. V dropped 2 bases and J dropped 3 bases, with 14 bases sitting between them. The DNA for the CDR3 is TGCAGCGTTGAAATGGGGGAAATGGACTACGAGCAGTACTTC. Its translation is CSVEMGEMDYEQYF.

This clonotype was found a few times. The gene calls are TRBV19 and TRBJ2-1; D may be TRBD2 (6 bases). Trimming cost V 3 bases and J 4 bases, with 19 bases left between them. Germline CDR1 and CDR2: LNHDA and SQIVND (reference sequence). The CDR3 totals 17 residues. CDR3 loop: CASSIPQSSAIYNEQFF. Written as DNA, the CDR3 is TGTGCCAGTAGTATTCCCCAATCTAGCGCCATTTACAATGAGCAGTTCTTC.

The chain employs TRBV30 and TRBJ2-3, with D unclear. Germline CDR1 and CDR2: GTSNPN and SVGIG (reference sequence). The CDR3 has 12 amino acids. Trimming stripped 8 bases from V and 2 bases from J, with 11 bases between. Here the CDR3 reads CAGSQDTDTQYF. The CDR3 DNA reads TGTGCCGGTAGCCAGGACACAGATACGCAGTATTTT.

This chain joins TRBV24-1 and TRBJ1-2; D unresolved. Between the trimmed V and J ends, which lost 0 bases and 8 bases, there was a span of 9 bases. Germline loops: CDR1 KGHDR, CDR2 SFDVKD. This CDR3 spans 13 amino acids. The CDR3 region is CATSDLRQDGYTF. CDR3 coding DNA: TGTGCCACCAGTGATTTGAGGCAGGACGGCTACACCTTC.

J is TRBJ1-2 and V is TRBV24-1; D remains unclear. The germline V gene encodes CDR1 KGHDR and CDR2 SFDVKD. V dropped 4 bases and J dropped 4 bases, with 9 bases sitting between them. This CDR3 spans 13 amino acids. In DNA form, the CDR3 reads TGTGCCACCAGTGAGTCCGATAGCTATGGCTACACCTTC. It is translated as CATSESDSYGYTF.

V and J are TRBV7-6 and TRBJ2-5; the match to TRBD1 covers 7 bases. The CDR3 runs to 17 residues. Looked up from germline, CDR1 is SGHVS and CDR2 is FNYEAQ. With 2 bases clipped from V and 6 bases from J, the junction kept 15 bases outside the gene matches. The CDR3 sequence: CASSLRDSTVAHKTQYF. In DNA, the CDR3 is TGTGCCAGCAGCTTAAGGGACAGTACCGTGGCTCACAAGACCCAGTACTTC.

The J gene is TRBJ2-7, the V gene TRBV4-2; 7 positions match TRBD1. V was pared by 8 bases and J by 0 bases, with 13 bases of the junction left unmatched. The CDR3 extends over 16 amino acids. The germline V gene encodes CDR1 LGHNA and CDR2 YNFKEQ. CDR3 amino acids: CASHNLGGINSYEQYF. CDR3 DNA sequence: TGTGCCAGCCACAACCTAGGGGGCATCAACTCCTACGAGCAGTACTTC.

The chain joins TRBV29-1 to TRBJ1-2; D is uncertain. The CDR3 runs to 12 residues. In germline, CDR1 is SQVTM, CDR2 ANQGSEA. Trimming pared 7 bases from V and 0 bases from J, leaving 9 bases between. CDR3 DNA sequence: TGCAGCGGAGAGAGTACTAACTATGGCTACACCTTC. Its translation: CSGESTNYGYTF.

The rearrangement links TRBV29-1 to TRBJ2-3; D remains ambiguous. V lost 7 bases to trimming and J lost 4 bases, with 9 bases between them. Germline V lookup: CDR1 SQVTM, CDR2 ANQGSEA. This CDR3 comprises 11 residues. The CDR3 region has the DNA TGCAGCGCCCCATGGCCAGATACGCAGTATTTT. It translates to CSAPWPDTQYF.

The gene calls are TRBV10-2 and TRBJ1-6; D not certain. CDR3 size: 13 residues. Germline V gives CDR1 WSHSY, CDR2 SAAADI. Trimming left V 8 bases short and J 4 bases short, with 9 bases between. CDR3 sequence: CASREGYNSPLHF. DNA for the CDR3: TGCGCCAGCCGGGAGGGTTATAATTCACCCCTCCACTTT.

This clonotype has more than one count but fewer than ten. The chain combines TRBV20-1 with TRBJ1-6; 10 nucleotides match TRBD1. V lost 3 bases, J lost 5 bases, and 7 bases stayed unmatched. Germline V lookup: CDR1 DFQATT, CDR2 SNEGSKA (reference sequence). The CDR3 has 16 residues. The CDR3 is CSARATGTGDNSPLHF. The DNA for the CDR3 is TGCAGTGCTAGGGCAACCGGGACAGGGGATAATTCACCCCTCCACTTT.

This clonotype was observed a few times. This chain joins TRBV9 and TRBJ2-3; D possibly corresponds to TRBD2 (7 bases). Trimming left V 0 bases short and J 2 bases short, with 10 bases between. The germline gives CDR1 SGDLS, CDR2 YYNGEE. The CDR3 contains 15 residues. The CDR3 region is CASSVGGGHTDTQYF. The DNA for the CDR3 is TGTGCCAGCAGCGTAGGGGGGGGCCACACAGATACGCAGTATTTT.

In its sample, this clonotype was seen a few times. The rearrangement joins TRBV6-5 to TRBJ2-3; 9 bases line up with TRBD2. Trimming removed 7 bases from V and 4 bases from J; junction bases left unmatched: 12. Per the germline V gene, CDR1 is MNHEY and CDR2 is SVGAGI. The CDR3 covers 16 residues. In DNA, the CDR3 is TGTGCCAGCAAATCCCTAGCGGGAACGTCAGCAGATACGCAGTATTTT. Amino acids: CASKSLAGTSADTQYF.

This clonotype was counted a few times. V gene TRBV12-3 or TRBV12-4 combines with J gene TRBJ1-2, with D uncertain. The CDR3 covers 12 residues. Trimming left V 1 base short and J 8 bases short, with 8 bases between. CDR3 amino acids: CASSLGRSGYTF. In nucleotides, the CDR3 is TGTGCCAGCAGTTTAGGCCGCTCAGGCTACACCTTC.

The V and J genes are TRBV9 and TRBJ1-2; no clear D. The germline V gene encodes CDR1 SGDLS and CDR2 YYNGEE. This CDR3 contains 13 residues. The V end was cut by 4 bases, the J end by 8 bases, with 15 bases between. DNA for the CDR3: TGTGCCAGCAGCTCACTAACGTTCGTCGGCTACACCTTC. The encoded protein is CASSSLTFVGYTF.

This clonotype was recorded many times. V is TRBV29-1 and J is TRBJ2-6; possible D gene TRBD1, 5 bases. This CDR3 is built from 16 residues. Trimming took 7 bases from V and 1 from J, leaving 17 bases between them. Germline values: CDR1 SQVTM, CDR2 ANQGSEA. For the CDR3, the DNA is TGCAGCGCTACAGGCTCCCAAGAATCTGGGGCCAACGTCCTGACTTTC. Its protein product is CSATGSQESGANVLTF.